These 26 T cell receptor beta chains were all obtained from the same sample, sequenced in a study of T and B cells in COVID-19 patients. Blood genomic DNA input for TRB amplification was 250-500 ng. BIOMED2 TRB-A/B primer pools were used in multiplex TRB PCR. TCRdb re-called the multiplex PCR reads with MiXCR, one entry per CDR3 protein. This sample has about 22,000 distinct CDR3 sequences, with under 30% found just once. Sequences were obtained from blood. The source is a human donor who had recovered from COVID-19.

This chain uses TRBV11-3 with TRBJ2-2; tentative D call: TRBD1 (6 bases). This CDR3 is built from 16 residues. CDR1 and CDR2 from the germline V gene are SGHNT and YENEEA. With 1 base removed from V and 3 bases from J, the gap between germline ends came to 12 bases. CDR3 loop: CASSLVAGADTGELFF. The CDR3 DNA is TGTGCCAGCAGCTTAGTGGCAGGGGCGGACACCGGGGAGCTGTTTTTT.

The sample holds a few counts of this clonotype. The chain links TRBV18 to TRBJ1-1; D unclear. Germline values: CDR1 KGHSH, CDR2 LQKENI. V lost 0 bases, J lost 6 bases, and 8 bases lay in between. The CDR3 covers 13 residues. The CDR3 nucleotides read TGTGCCAGCTCACCACCTAGCCGGGCTGAAGCTTTCTTT. Residues: CASSPPSRAEAFF. The whole variable domain, remainder taken from reference TRBV18 and TRBJ1-1, is NAGVMQNPRHLVRRRGQEARLRCSPMKGHSHVYWYRQLPEEGLKFMVYLQKENIIDESGMPKERFSAEFPKEGPSILRIQQVVRGDSAAYFCASSPPSRAEAFFGQGTRLTVV.

A remark on this clonotype: A much larger clone sits a single nucleotide away, making a read error possible. The rearrangement uses TRBV6-5 and TRBJ1-2, with D perhaps matching TRBD1 (5 bases). Germline lookup yields CDR1 MNHEY and CDR2 SVGAGI. V was clipped by 2 bases and J by 4 bases, with 8 bases between them. The CDR3 extends over 13 amino acids. CDR3: CASSYGAGYGYTF. Written as DNA, the CDR3 is TGTGCCAGCAGTTACGGGGCAGGCTATGGCTACACCTTC.

This clonotype was observed many times. This chain connects TRBV6-1 to TRBJ2-5, with D perhaps given as TRBD1 or TRBD2 (6 bases each). V was trimmed by 6 bases and J by 2 bases, leaving 22 bases between them. Germline V gives CDR1 MNHNS, CDR2 SASEGT. This CDR3 is 17 amino acids long. The DNA of the CDR3 is TGTGCCAGCAGCCCACGTGGTGTCGGAGGGGGGCAAGAGACCCAGTACTTC. Protein: CASSPRGVGGGQETQYF.

This clonotype was seen a few times. The rearrangement joins TRBV5-1 to TRBJ2-3, with 12 nucleotides matching TRBD1. CDR3 length: 14 residues. Per germline, CDR1 SGHRS and CDR2 YFSETQ. With 7 bases clipped from V and 4 bases from J, the junction kept 4 bases outside the gene matches. The CDR3 is CASRDRGLADTQYF. The CDR3, as DNA: TGCGCCAGCCGGGACAGGGGGCTGGCAGATACGCAGTATTTT.

This clonotype was counted between two and nine times. The chain employs TRBV27 and TRBJ1-5; the D gene is possibly TRBD1 (5 bases). Germline V lookup: CDR1 MNHEY, CDR2 SMNVEV (reference sequence). The CDR3 is made up of 15 amino acids. The ends were cut back, 3 bases at V and 2 bases at J, with 11 bases in the middle. CDR3 nucleotide sequence: TGTGCCAGCAGTTTCTGGGGCAGTGGCAATCAGCCCCAGCATTTT. This codes for CASSFWGSGNQPQHF.

The V gene is TRBV10-3, the J gene TRBJ2-3, with 8 bases lining up with TRBD2. The CDR3 has 12 amino acids. Germline loops: CDR1 ENHRY, CDR2 SYGVKD. V dropped 6 bases and J dropped 6; count of bases not matched to a gene: 2. The CDR3 DNA reads as TGTGCCATCAGGGCTAGCGGGGATACGCAGTATTTT. Its protein product is CAIRASGDTQYF.

This clonotype ranks as medium-sized (0.01 to 0.1%). One end of the junction varies from germline; a read error may be responsible. V usage is TRBV19 and J usage is TRBJ2-3; 8 nucleotides line up with TRBD1. Germline V gives CDR1 LNHDA, CDR2 SQIVND (reference sequence). CDR3 length equals 14 residues. The CDR3 loop is CASSLDRGTDTQYF. CDR3 DNA sequence: TGTGCCAGTAGTTTAGACAGGGGTACAGATACGCAGTATTTT. Using reference TRBV19 and TRBJ2-3 for the parts outside the CDR3, the full variable domain is DGGITQSPKYLFRKEGQNVTLSCEQNLNHDAMYWYRQDPGQGLRLIYYSQIVNDFQKGDIAEGYSVSREKKESFPLTVTSAQKNPTAFYLCASSLDRGTDTQYFGPGTRLTVL.

The chain employs TRBV12-3 or TRBV12-4 and TRBJ2-7; 7 nucleotides match TRBD2. V was clipped by 5 bases and J by 6 bases; unmatched bases: 4. This CDR3 is 12 amino acids long. The CDR3 is CASSRGVGEQYF. CDR3 nucleotide sequence: TGTGCCAGCAGTCGGGGGGTGGGCGAGCAGTACTTC.

This clonotype was counted a few times. The chain links TRBV6-2 or TRBV6-3 to TRBJ1-2; possible D gene TRBD1, 5 bases. This CDR3 has 14 amino acids. With 6 bases removed from V and 3 bases from J, the gap between germline ends came to 14 bases. CDR1 MNHEY and CDR2 SVGEGT come from the germline V gene. CDR3 sequence reads: CASSSAGQDYGYTF. The CDR3 region has the DNA TGTGCCAGCAGCTCCGCTGGACAAGACTATGGCTACACCTTC.

A note on this clonotype: With a much larger clone just one base away, this may be a read error. CDR3 sequence (DNA): TGTGCCAGCCCTGGCCCAACAGGAACGATAAACACCGGGGAGCTGTTTTTT. Amino acid sequence: CASPGPTGTINTGELFF. The V and J genes are TRBV12-3 or TRBV12-4 and TRBJ2-2, with a weak D call TRBD1 (5 bases). Trimming took 8 bases from V and 2 from J, leaving 21 bases between them. CDR3 length equals 17 residues.

This clonotype was observed a few times. The chain employs TRBV6-5 and TRBJ1-6; unclear D gene. This CDR3 has 12 residues. Germline loops: CDR1 MNHEY, CDR2 SVGAGI. V was pared by 9 bases and J by 9 bases, with 12 bases between. CDR3: CASLEGGSPLHF. The DNA of the CDR3 is TGTGCCAGTCTCGAGGGAGGTTCACCCCTCCACTTT.

This clonotype has a handful of counts. The chain has TRBV24-1 and TRBJ2-2; 10 bases fit TRBD1. V lost 2 bases to trimming and J lost 4 bases; unmatched junction nucleotides: 3. CDR1 and CDR2 from the germline V gene are KGHDR and SFDVKD. There are 16 residues in the CDR3. CDR3 loop: CATSDSRTGGTGELFF. CDR3 in DNA: TGTGCCACCAGTGATTCTCGGACAGGGGGCACCGGGGAGCTGTTTTTT.

This clonotype was found many times. This chain joins TRBV5-6 and TRBJ2-5; 7 bases fit TRBD2. This CDR3 region has 15 residues. The trim removed 2 bases at V and 0 bases at J, leaving 4 bases unmatched. The germline gives CDR1 SGHDT, CDR2 YYEEEE. The CDR3 spells CASSLAGPYQETQYF. CDR3 in DNA: TGTGCCAGCAGCTTAGCGGGACCCTACCAAGAGACCCAGTACTTC. The full variable domain, its missing parts supplied by reference TRBV5-6 and TRBJ2-5, is DAGVTQSPTHLIKTRGQQVTLRCSPKSGHDTVSWYQQALGQGPQFIFQYYEEEERQRGNFPDRFSGHQFPNYSSELNVNALLLGDSALYLCASSLAGPYQETQYFGPGTRLLVL.

The chain couples TRBV5-1 to TRBJ2-6; D is undetermined. CDR1 is SGHRS and CDR2 is YFSETQ in the germline V gene. The CDR3 length is 14 residues. V was trimmed by 0 bases and J by 3 bases, leaving 4 bases between them. CDR3 sequence reads: CASSLALGANVLTF. DNA for the CDR3: TGCGCCAGCAGCTTGGCTCTTGGGGCCAACGTCCTGACTTTC.

The chain joins TRBV6-5 to TRBJ1-3, with TRBD1 as a possible D gene (5 bases). Trimming shortened V by 0 bases and J by 1 base, and 10 bases separated the two germline ends. CDR1 and CDR2 from the germline V gene are MNHEY and SVGAGI. The CDR3 consists of 16 residues. The CDR3 DNA is TGTGCCAGCAGTTACTCGGAGGGGTTGTCTGGAAACACCATATATTTT. This gives the protein CASSYSEGLSGNTIYF.

The CDR3 sequence: CAWAPVGGLTEQYF. The CDR3 coding sequence is TGTGCCTGGGCACCTGTGGGGGGGCTAACCGAGCAGTACTTC. The chain uses TRBV30 and TRBJ2-7, with D possibly being TRBD2 (7 bases). CDR3 length: 14 residues. Germline CDR1 and CDR2: GTSNPN and SVGIG (reference sequence). Trimming shortened V by 5 bases and J by 6 bases, and 20 bases separated the two germline ends.

V is TRBV27 and J is TRBJ1-4; TRBD1 aligns across 10 bases. The V segment lost 4 bases and the J segment 6 bases; nucleotides outside the gene matches: 8. Germline V gene data show CDR1 as MNHEY and CDR2 as SMNVEV (reference sequence). This CDR3 spans 16 amino acids. The CDR3 DNA follows: TGTGCCAGCAGTTCGGGACAGGGGAGTTGGGATGAAAAACTGTTTTTT. Amino acids: CASSSGQGSWDEKLFF.

This clonotype has ten or more counts. This chain links TRBV6-5 with TRBJ2-7; TRBD1 aligns across 8 bases. This CDR3 is 15 amino acids long. Germline loops: CDR1 MNHEY, CDR2 SVGAGI. The V gene end was trimmed by 0 bases and the J gene end by 3 bases; junction bases not matched to a gene: 4. The CDR3 reads CASSYSAGGGYEQYF. DNA for the CDR3: TGTGCCAGCAGTTACTCGGCAGGGGGCGGCTACGAGCAGTACTTC.

The J gene is TRBJ2-1, the V gene TRBV7-2; 7 bases map to TRBD2. The V and J ends lost 3 bases and 7 bases, in that order; junction bases with no gene match: 12. Germline V CDR1 and CDR2: SGHTA, FQGNSA. The CDR3 extends over 16 amino acids. The CDR3 region has the DNA TGTGCCAGCAGCTTCGGCCTGGCTGGGGGGGGGAATGAGCAGTTCTTC. It is translated as CASSFGLAGGGNEQFF.

The chain combines TRBV12-3 or TRBV12-4 with TRBJ1-3; 8 bases fit TRBD1. Trimming cost V 5 bases and J 3 bases; bases outside gene matches: 9. The CDR3 loop spans 16 amino acids. The CDR3 DNA sequence: TGTGCCAGCAGTACGGATTCGACAGGGGTTGGAAACACCATATATTTT. Its protein is CASSTDSTGVGNTIYF.

The chain is built from TRBV19 and TRBJ1-1; 8 bases map to TRBD1. The CDR3 extends over 15 amino acids. Looked up from germline, CDR1 is LNHDA and CDR2 is SQIVND (reference sequence). Germline trimming cut 9 bases from V and 3 bases from J; bases unmatched to any gene: 12. The CDR3 coding sequence is TGTGCCAGGCACCCAGGGGGCGGGTTCGACACTGAAGCTTTCTTT. It is translated as CARHPGGGFDTEAFF. Together with reference TRBV19 and TRBJ1-1, the CDR3 gives the full variable domain: DGGITQSPKYLFRKEGQNVTLSCEQNLNHDAMYWYRQDPGQGLRLIYYSQIVNDFQKGDIAEGYSVSREKKESFPLTVTSAQKNPTAFYLCARHPGGGFDTEAFFGQGTRLTVV.

This clonotype was counted only a few times. The CDR3 end shows no conserved phenylalanine or tryptophan, and so a read error is likely. No DNA is shown, since the ends of the CDR3 on it are uncertain; the CDR3 is the one TCRdb lists. The J gene is TRBJ1-1, the V gene TRBV30; TRBD1, the table's D call, was not compared with the DNA. The germline CDR1 and CDR2 sequences are GTSNPN and SVGIG (reference sequence). The CDR3 adds up to 11 amino acids, both ends counted. CDR3 loop: CAWSVRARGGS.

This clonotype was found many times. V gene TRBV27 combines with J gene TRBJ2-7; TRBD1 aligns across 9 bases. The CDR3 consists of 15 residues. The junction had 7 bases not matched to a gene; V was cut back by 5 bases and J by 2 bases. Germline V gene lookup returns CDR1 MNHEY and CDR2 SMNVEV (reference sequence). CDR3 protein: CASSPDRGGAYEQYF. The CDR3 nucleotides read TGTGCCAGCAGTCCTGACAGGGGGGGCGCCTACGAGCAGTACTTC.

This chain uses TRBV24-1 with TRBJ2-7; D unresolved. V dropped 3 bases and J dropped 5 bases, with 10 bases sitting between them. The CDR3 totals 13 residues. Per germline, CDR1 KGHDR and CDR2 SFDVKD. The CDR3 DNA follows: TGTGCCACCAGTGATGGGGAATCAAACGAGCAGTACTTC. Amino acids: CATSDGESNEQYF.

The sample holds a few counts of this clonotype. This chain links TRBV7-9 with TRBJ2-3, with D maybe TRBD2 (5 bases). Germline V CDR1 and CDR2: SEHNR, FQNEAQ (reference sequence). The CDR3 has 18 residues. The V gene lost 2 bases and the J gene lost 6 bases, with 24 bases spanning the gap. CDR3 loop: CASSLREQDPARFDTQYF. In nucleotides, the CDR3 is TGTGCCAGCAGCTTAAGGGAGCAGGACCCGGCCCGCTTTGATACGCAGTATTTT.